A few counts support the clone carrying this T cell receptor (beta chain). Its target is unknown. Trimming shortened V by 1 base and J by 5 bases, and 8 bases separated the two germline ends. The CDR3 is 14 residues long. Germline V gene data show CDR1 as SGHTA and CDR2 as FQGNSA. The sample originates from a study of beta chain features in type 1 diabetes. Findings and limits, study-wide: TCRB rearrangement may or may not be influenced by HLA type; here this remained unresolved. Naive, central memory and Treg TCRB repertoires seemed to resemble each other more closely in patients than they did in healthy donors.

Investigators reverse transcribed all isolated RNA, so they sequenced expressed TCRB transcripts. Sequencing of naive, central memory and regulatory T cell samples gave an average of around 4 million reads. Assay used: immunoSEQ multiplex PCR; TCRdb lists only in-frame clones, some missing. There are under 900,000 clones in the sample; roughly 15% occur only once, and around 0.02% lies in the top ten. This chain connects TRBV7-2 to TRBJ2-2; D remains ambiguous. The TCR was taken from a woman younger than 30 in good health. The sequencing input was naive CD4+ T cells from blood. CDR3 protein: CASSLVRETGELFF. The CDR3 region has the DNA TGTGCCAGCAGCTTAGTGCGCGAAACCGGGGAGCTGTTTTTT.